These 21 T cell receptor beta chains came from one sample sequenced in a study of T cell changes during pregnancy in multiple sclerosis. Sequenced by immunoSEQ multiplex PCR; TCRdb stores in-frame clones only, minus some. The repertoire has 60,000 to 95,000 clones, 75% to 95% of them found once; the top ten carry 0.35% to 0.45%. The sample in question was CD4+ T cells from peripheral blood mononuclear cells, obtained before pregnancy. Source of these receptors: a female donor with multiple sclerosis, enrolled in a pregnancy study.

The rearrangement links TRBV28 to TRBJ2-1; a possible D gene is TRBD2 (6 bases). The V gene's germline CDR1 is MDHEN and CDR2 SYDVKM. Trimming left V 7 bases short and J 0 bases short, with 10 bases between. The CDR3 length is 14 residues. CDR3 nucleotide sequence: TGTGCCAGCATGGCGGGACCCTCCTACAATGAGCAGTTCTTC. Protein: CASMAGPSYNEQFF.

The chain employs TRBV18 and TRBJ1-2; the match to TRBD1 covers 8 bases. CDR1 KGHSH and CDR2 LQKENI come from the germline V gene. Trimming at V came to 3 bases and at J to 4 bases, leaving 7 bases not matched to a gene. The CDR3 totals 15 residues. This chain's CDR3 is CASSPQGASGYGYTF. In DNA form, the CDR3 reads TGTGCCAGCTCACCGCAGGGGGCAAGTGGCTATGGCTACACCTTC.

The chain carries TRBV2 and TRBJ2-1; TRBD2 matches 9 bases. The J segment lost 1 base and the V segment lost 1 base, leaving 5 bases of the junction unmatched. CDR1 and CDR2 (germline): SNHLY, FYNNEI. The CDR3 loop spans 17 amino acids. The CDR3 DNA reads TGTGCCAGCAGTGAAGTCCTAGCGGGATTATCCTACAATGAGCAGTTCTTC. Translation: CASSEVLAGLSYNEQFF.

The chain has TRBV28 and TRBJ2-1, with D perhaps TRBD2 (6 bases). Per germline, CDR1 MDHEN and CDR2 SYDVKM. Between the trimmed V and J ends, which lost 1 base and 6 bases, there was a span of 7 bases. This CDR3 is built from 13 residues. CDR3 in amino acids: CASSLLGGNEQFF. The CDR3 nucleotides read TGTGCCAGCAGTTTATTGGGAGGCAATGAGCAGTTCTTC.

A few counts support this clone. Written as DNA, the CDR3 is TGTGCCTCTACACAGGGCGACTATGGCTACACCTTC. Residues: CASTQGDYGYTF. The V gene is TRBV30, the J gene TRBJ1-2; D is perhaps TRBD1 (6 bases). Germline V gene lookup returns CDR1 GTSNPN and CDR2 SVGIG (reference sequence). Trimming cost V 7 bases and J 3 bases, with 12 bases left between them. The CDR3 extends over 12 amino acids.

This chain links TRBV19 with TRBJ1-2; 7 nucleotides line up with TRBD1. CDR1 and CDR2 from the germline V gene are LNHDA and SQIVND (reference sequence). Trimming at V came to 7 bases and at J to 2 bases, leaving 4 bases not matched to a gene. The CDR3 spans 13 residues. CDR3 residues: CASTSQGNYGYTF. The CDR3 DNA follows: TGTGCCAGTACATCACAGGGGAACTATGGCTACACCTTC. The entire variable domain, with the rest obtained from reference TRBV19 and TRBJ1-2, is as follows: DGGITQSPKYLFRKEGQNVTLSCEQNLNHDAMYWYRQDPGQGLRLIYYSQIVNDFQKGDIAEGYSVSREKKESFPLTVTSAQKNPTAFYLCASTSQGNYGYTFGSGTRLTVV.

The chain links TRBV6-1 to TRBJ1-2, with TRBD1 matching 8 bases. Germline CDR1 is MNHNS and CDR2 is SASEGT. The trim removed 2 bases at V and 5 bases at J, leaving 4 bases unmatched. This CDR3 region has 14 residues. The CDR3 protein is CASSEQGAGYGYTF. CDR3 sequence (DNA): TGTGCCAGCAGTGAACAGGGGGCTGGGTATGGCTACACCTTC.

The chain couples TRBV7-2 to TRBJ1-2, with 8 nucleotides matching TRBD1. Germline V gene lookup returns CDR1 SGHTA and CDR2 FQGNSA. V trimming: 5 bases; J trimming: 6 bases; junction bases outside the gene matches: 8. The CDR3 extends over 14 amino acids. CDR3 bases: TGTGCCAGCAGCATAAAGACAGGGGAAAATGGCTACACCTTC. This gives the protein CASSIKTGENGYTF.

The V gene is TRBV7-9, the J gene TRBJ1-1, with D possibly matching TRBD1 (6 bases). Germline V CDR1 and CDR2: SEHNR, FQNEAQ (reference sequence). This CDR3 spans 13 amino acids. V lost 5 bases, J lost 6 bases, and 13 bases lay in between. DNA of the CDR3: TGTGCCAGCAGCGCCGTAGGGGGAGCTGAAGCTTTCTTT. This sequence encodes CASSAVGGAEAFF.

This clone was seen once. The chain joins TRBV9 to TRBJ2-3; 8 positions match TRBD2. Trimming at V came to 7 bases and at J to 5 bases, leaving 6 bases not matched to a gene. This CDR3 is 13 amino acids long. In germline, CDR1 is SGDLS, CDR2 YYNGEE. The CDR3 DNA reads as TGTGCCAGCGCGGGGGGCGTAAAAGATACGCAGTATTTT. It encodes CASAGGVKDTQYF.

The V call is TRBV29-1, the J call TRBJ2-1; 10 bases line up with TRBD2. J was trimmed by 6 bases and V by 6 bases; bases with no gene match: 11. Germline loops: CDR1 SQVTM, CDR2 ANQGSEA. This CDR3 has 15 amino acids. This CDR3 reads CSVTFLSGGANEQFF. CDR3 nucleotides: TGCAGCGTGACCTTTTTAAGCGGGGGGGCCAATGAGCAGTTCTTC.

This clone was detected only once. The chain recombines TRBV6-1 with TRBJ2-5, with D perhaps TRBD2 (6 bases). The CDR3 loop spans 15 amino acids. V was cut by 0 bases and J by 7 bases, with 15 bases left in between. Germline V lookup: CDR1 MNHNS, CDR2 SASEGT. The CDR3 nucleotides read TGTGCCAGCAGTGAAGCTTGGGTAGCGGCAATGACCCAGTACTTC. This codes for CASSEAWVAAMTQYF.

The rearrangement joins TRBV7-2 to TRBJ2-2, with 7 bases that match TRBD2. The germline V gene encodes CDR1 SGHTA and CDR2 FQGNSA. The CDR3 has 16 residues. J was trimmed by 6 bases and V by 1 base; bases with no gene match: 8. The CDR3 coding sequence is TGTGCCAGCAGCTTAGAGTCGAGCGGGGTTTCCGGGGAGCTGTTTTTT. This translates into CASSLESSGVSGELFF.

This clone appeared once. The chain employs TRBV28 and TRBJ1-2; 7 bases are shared with TRBD1. Germline loops: CDR1 MDHEN, CDR2 SYDVKM. The CDR3 spans 14 residues. The J segment lost 1 base and the V segment lost 3 bases, leaving 2 bases of the junction unmatched. This chain's CDR3 is CASSFGTDNYGYTF. CDR3 bases: TGTGCCAGCAGTTTCGGGACAGATAACTATGGCTACACCTTC.

This chain joins TRBV2 and TRBJ2-5, with 9 bases identical to TRBD1. The CDR3 is 14 residues long. After removal of 8 bases from V and 7 bases from J, the junction contained 11 bases not matched to a gene. Germline-derived CDR1 and CDR2 are SNHLY and FYNNEI. CDR3 in amino acids: CASAGTGTPGTQYF. The CDR3 coding sequence is TGTGCCAGCGCCGGGACAGGGACACCTGGGACCCAGTACTTC.

The V call is TRBV14, the J call TRBJ1-1, with D unresolved. The CDR3 loop spans 13 amino acids. V dropped 0 bases and J dropped 4 bases, with 6 bases sitting between them. Germline V lookup: CDR1 SGHDN, CDR2 FVKESK. DNA of the CDR3: TGTGCCAGCAGCCAAGACAGGCTCACTGAAGCTTTCTTT. Protein: CASSQDRLTEAFF.

J is TRBJ1-2 and V is TRBV29-1; the D is unclear. The germline V and J ends were trimmed by 4 bases and 3 bases, with 9 bases remaining between them. The CDR3 sequence is 12 residues long. Per germline, CDR1 SQVTM and CDR2 ANQGSEA. The CDR3 DNA sequence: TGCAGCGTTGTTGGGGAGGACTATGGCTACACCTTC. Translating gives CSVVGEDYGYTF.

V is TRBV10-1 and J is TRBJ1-5; possible D gene TRBD1, 6 bases. V lost 2 bases to trimming and J lost 9 bases, with 17 bases between them. Germline CDR1 reads WNHNN; CDR2 reads SYGVQD (reference sequence). The length of the CDR3 is 15 residues. CDR3 amino acids: CASSEARGTVAPQHF. The CDR3 region has the DNA TGCGCCAGCAGTGAGGCCAGGGGAACGGTCGCGCCCCAGCATTTT.

V gene TRBV27 combines with J gene TRBJ1-1; 9 bases fit TRBD1. This CDR3 has 16 amino acids. Trimming removed 7 bases from V and 3 bases from J; junction bases left unmatched: 12. CDR1 and CDR2 from the germline V gene are MNHEY and SMNVEV (reference sequence). The CDR3 spells CASISRGQGKDTEAFF. For the CDR3, the DNA is TGTGCCAGCATTAGCCGCGGACAGGGGAAGGACACTGAAGCTTTCTTT.

V is TRBV19 and J is TRBJ1-1; D is possibly TRBD1 (5 bases). Trimming cost V 2 bases and J 1 base, with 8 bases left between them. This CDR3 has 14 residues. CDR1 is LNHDA, CDR2 SQIVND, per germline (reference sequence). The CDR3 coding sequence is TGTGCCAGTAGTATAACTCAGGGGAACACTGAAGCTTTCTTT. This gives the protein CASSITQGNTEAFF.

The chain employs TRBV28 and TRBJ1-5; TRBD1 aligns across 8 bases. The CDR3 has 15 amino acids. The germline V gene encodes CDR1 MDHEN and CDR2 SYDVKM. J gave up 4 bases and V 4 bases, and 6 bases lay outside the gene matches. CDR3 residues: CASSYRDRPNQPQHF. The DNA of the CDR3 is TGTGCCAGCAGTTACCGGGACAGGCCGAATCAGCCCCAGCATTTT.